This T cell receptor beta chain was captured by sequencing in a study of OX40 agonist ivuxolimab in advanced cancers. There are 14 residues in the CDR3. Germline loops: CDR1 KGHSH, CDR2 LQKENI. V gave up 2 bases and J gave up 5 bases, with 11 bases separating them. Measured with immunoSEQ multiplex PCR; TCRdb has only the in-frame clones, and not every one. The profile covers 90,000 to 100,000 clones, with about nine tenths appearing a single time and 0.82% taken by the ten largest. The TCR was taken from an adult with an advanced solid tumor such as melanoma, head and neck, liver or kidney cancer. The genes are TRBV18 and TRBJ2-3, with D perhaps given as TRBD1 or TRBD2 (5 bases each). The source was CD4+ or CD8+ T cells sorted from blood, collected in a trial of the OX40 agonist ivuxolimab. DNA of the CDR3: TGTGCCAGCTCACCAGGGGGTCGGGGAGATACGCAGTATTTT. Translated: CASSPGGRGDTQYF. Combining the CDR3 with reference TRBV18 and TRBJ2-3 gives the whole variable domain NAGVMQNPRHLVRRRGQEARLRCSPMKGHSHVYWYRQLPEEGLKFMVYLQKENIIDESGMPKERFSAEFPKEGPSILRIQQVVRGDSAAYFCASSPGGRGDTQYFGPGTRLTVL.